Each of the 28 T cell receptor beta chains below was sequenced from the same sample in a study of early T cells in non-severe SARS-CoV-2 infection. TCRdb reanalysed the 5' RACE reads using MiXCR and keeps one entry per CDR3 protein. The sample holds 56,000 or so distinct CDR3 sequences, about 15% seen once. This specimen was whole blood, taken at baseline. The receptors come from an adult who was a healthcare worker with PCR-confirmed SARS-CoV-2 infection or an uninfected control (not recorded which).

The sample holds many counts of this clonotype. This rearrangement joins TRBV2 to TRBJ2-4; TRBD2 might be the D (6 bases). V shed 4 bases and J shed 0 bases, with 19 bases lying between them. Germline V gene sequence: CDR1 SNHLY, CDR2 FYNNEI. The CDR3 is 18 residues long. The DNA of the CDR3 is TGTGCCAGCAGTGCGTTCAAACTAGCAGACCTAGCCAAAAACATTCAGTACTTC. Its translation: CASSAFKLADLAKNIQYF.

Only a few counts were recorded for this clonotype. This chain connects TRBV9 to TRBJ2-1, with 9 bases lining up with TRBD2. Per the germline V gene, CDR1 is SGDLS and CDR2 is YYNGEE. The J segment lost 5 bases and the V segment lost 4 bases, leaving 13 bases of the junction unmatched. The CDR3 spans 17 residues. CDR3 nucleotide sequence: TGTGCCAGCAGCCCACCGGTAAATCTAGCGGGGAACAATGAGCAGTTCTTC. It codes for CASSPPVNLAGNNEQFF.

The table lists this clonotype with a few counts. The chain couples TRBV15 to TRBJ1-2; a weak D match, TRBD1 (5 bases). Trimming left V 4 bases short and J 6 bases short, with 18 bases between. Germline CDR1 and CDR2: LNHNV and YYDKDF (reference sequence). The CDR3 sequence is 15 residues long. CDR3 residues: CATSMTGGAPHGYTF. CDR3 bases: TGTGCCACCAGCATGACGGGAGGGGCCCCCCATGGCTACACCTTC.

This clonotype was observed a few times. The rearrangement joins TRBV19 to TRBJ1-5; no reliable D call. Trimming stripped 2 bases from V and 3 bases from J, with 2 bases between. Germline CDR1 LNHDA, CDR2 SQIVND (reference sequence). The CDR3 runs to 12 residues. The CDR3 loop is CASSIPNQPQHF. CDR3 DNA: TGTGCCAGTAGTATACCCAATCAGCCCCAGCATTTT.

The CDR3 DNA is TGTGCCAGCAGCTCCACAGAGGCCTACTATGGCTACACCTTC. As protein: CASSSTEAYYGYTF. The chain is built from TRBV7-8 and TRBJ1-2; no clear D. Deletions cut 4 bases from V and 3 bases from J, with 12 bases between. Germline lookup yields CDR1 SGHVS and CDR2 FQNEAQ. The length of the CDR3 is 14 residues.

CDR3 sequence (DNA): TGCGCCAGCAGTGAGAGACAGGTCTACGAGCAGTACTTC. Protein sequence: CASSERQVYEQYF. The V call is TRBV10-2, the J call TRBJ2-7; a possible D gene is TRBD1 (6 bases). The CDR3 is made up of 13 amino acids. V was cut by 2 bases and J by 3 bases, with 8 bases left in between. CDR1 WSHSY and CDR2 SAAADI come from the germline V gene.

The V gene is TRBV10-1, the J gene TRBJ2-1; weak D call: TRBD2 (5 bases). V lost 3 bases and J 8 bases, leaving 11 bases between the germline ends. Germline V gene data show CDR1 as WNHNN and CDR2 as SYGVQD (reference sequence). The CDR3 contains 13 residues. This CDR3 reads CASSDSALDEQFF. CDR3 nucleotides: TGCGCCAGCAGTGATTCGGCACTAGATGAGCAGTTCTTC.

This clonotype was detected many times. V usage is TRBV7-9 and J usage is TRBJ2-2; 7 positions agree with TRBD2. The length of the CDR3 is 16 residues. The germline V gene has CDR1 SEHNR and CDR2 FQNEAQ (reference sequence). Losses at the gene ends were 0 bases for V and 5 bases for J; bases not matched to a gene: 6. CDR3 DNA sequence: TGTGCCAGCAGCTTAGCGCTAGCGGCCAAGACCGGGGAGCTGTTTTTT. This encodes CASSLALAAKTGELFF.

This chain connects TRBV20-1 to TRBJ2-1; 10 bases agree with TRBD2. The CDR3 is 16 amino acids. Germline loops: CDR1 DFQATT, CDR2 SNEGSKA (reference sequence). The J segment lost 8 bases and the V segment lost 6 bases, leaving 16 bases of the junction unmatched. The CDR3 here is CSATNFIERGGHEQFF. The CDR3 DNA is TGCAGTGCCACAAACTTTATAGAGCGGGGGGGCCATGAGCAGTTCTTC.

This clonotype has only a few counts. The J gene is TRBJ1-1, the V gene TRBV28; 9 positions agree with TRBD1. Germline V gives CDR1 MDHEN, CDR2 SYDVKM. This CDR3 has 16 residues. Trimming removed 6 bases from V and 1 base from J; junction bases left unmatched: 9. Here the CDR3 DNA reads TGTGCCAGCAGGGTTGTACAGGGGGCGTCGAACACTGAAGCTTTCTTT. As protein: CASRVVQGASNTEAFF.

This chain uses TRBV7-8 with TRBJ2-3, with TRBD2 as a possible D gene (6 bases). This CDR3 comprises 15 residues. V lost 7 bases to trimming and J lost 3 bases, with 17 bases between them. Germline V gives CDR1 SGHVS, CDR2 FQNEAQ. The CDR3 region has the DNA TGTGCCAGCAACCTCCGCCGGGACTTTACAGATACGCAGTATTTT. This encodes CASNLRRDFTDTQYF.

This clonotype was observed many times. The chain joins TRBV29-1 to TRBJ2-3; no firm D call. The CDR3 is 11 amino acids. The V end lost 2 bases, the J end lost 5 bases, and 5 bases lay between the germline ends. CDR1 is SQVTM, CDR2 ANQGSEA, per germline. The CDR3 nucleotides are TGCAGCGTTGAACGACGAGATACGCAGTATTTT. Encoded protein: CSVERRDTQYF.

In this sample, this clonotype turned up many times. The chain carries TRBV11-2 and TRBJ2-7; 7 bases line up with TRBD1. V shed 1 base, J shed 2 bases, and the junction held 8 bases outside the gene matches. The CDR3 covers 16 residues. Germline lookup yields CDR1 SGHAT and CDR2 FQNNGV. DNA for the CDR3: TGTGCCAGCAGCTTAGGGTGGGACAGCCTCACCTACGAGCAGTACTTC. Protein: CASSLGWDSLTYEQYF. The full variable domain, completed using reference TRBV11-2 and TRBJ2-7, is EAGVAQSPRYKIIEKRQSVAFWCNPISGHATLYWYQQILGQGPKLLIQFQNNGVVDDSQLPKDRFSAERLKGVDSTLKIQPAKLEDSAVYLCASSLGWDSLTYEQYFGPGTRLTVT.

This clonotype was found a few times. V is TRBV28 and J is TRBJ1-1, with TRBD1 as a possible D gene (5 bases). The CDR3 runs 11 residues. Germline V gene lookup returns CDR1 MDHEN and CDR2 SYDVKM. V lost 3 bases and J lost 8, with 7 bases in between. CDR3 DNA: TGTGCCAGCAGTTTGAACAGGGAAGCTTTCTTT. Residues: CASSLNREAFF.

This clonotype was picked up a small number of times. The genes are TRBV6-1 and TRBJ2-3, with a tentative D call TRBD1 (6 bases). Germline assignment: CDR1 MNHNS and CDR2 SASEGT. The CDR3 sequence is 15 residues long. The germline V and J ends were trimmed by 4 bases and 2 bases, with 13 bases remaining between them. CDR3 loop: CASSGRGQTTDTQYF. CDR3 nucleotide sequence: TGTGCCAGCAGTGGTCGAGGACAGACCACAGATACGCAGTATTTT.

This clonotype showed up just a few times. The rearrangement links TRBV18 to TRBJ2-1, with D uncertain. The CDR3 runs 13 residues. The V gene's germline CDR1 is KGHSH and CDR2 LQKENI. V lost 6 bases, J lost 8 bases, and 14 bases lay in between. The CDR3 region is CASSFSQTDEQFF. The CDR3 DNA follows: TGTGCCAGCTCTTTTTCCCAAACGGATGAGCAGTTCTTC.

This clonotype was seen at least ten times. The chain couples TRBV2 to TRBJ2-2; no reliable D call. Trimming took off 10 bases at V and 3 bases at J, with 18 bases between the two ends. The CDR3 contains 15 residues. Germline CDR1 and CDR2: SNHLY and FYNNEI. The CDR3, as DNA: TGTGCCATCCAGCCCCGGAACTCCTACACCGGGGAGCTGTTTTTT. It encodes CAIQPRNSYTGELFF.

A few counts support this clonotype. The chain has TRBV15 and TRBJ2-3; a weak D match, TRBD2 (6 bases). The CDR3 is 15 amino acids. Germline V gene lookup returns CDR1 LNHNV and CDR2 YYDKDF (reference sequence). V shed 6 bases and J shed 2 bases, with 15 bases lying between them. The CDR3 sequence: CATSAGQQPTDTQYF. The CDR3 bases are TGTGCCACCAGTGCGGGGCAACAGCCCACAGATACGCAGTATTTT.

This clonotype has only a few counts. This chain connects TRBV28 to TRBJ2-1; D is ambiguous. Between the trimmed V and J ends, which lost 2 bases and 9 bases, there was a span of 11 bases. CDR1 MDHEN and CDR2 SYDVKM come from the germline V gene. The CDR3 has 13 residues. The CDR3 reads CASSLIRLGEQFF. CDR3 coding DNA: TGTGCCAGCAGTTTAATCCGGCTGGGTGAGCAGTTCTTC.

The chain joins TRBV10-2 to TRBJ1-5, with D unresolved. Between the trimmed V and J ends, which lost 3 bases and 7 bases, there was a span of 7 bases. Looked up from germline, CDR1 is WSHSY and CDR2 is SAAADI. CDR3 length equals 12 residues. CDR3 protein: CASSDRSQPQHF. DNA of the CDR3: TGCGCCAGCAGTGACAGGTCACAGCCCCAGCATTTT.

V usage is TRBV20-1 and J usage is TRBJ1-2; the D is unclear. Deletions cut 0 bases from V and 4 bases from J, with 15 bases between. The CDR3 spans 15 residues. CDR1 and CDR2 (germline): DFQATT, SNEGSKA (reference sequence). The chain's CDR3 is CSARDDLMAGYGYTF. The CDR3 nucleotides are TGCAGTGCTAGAGATGACCTCATGGCGGGCTATGGCTACACCTTC.

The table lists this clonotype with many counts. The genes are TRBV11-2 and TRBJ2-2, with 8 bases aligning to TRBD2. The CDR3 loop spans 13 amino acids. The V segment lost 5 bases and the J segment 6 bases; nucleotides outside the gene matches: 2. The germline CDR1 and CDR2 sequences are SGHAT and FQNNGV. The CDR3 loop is CASSPGGAGELFF. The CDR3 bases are TGTGCCAGCAGCCCCGGGGGGGCCGGGGAGCTGTTTTTT. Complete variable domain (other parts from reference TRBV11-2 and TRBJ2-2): EAGVAQSPRYKIIEKRQSVAFWCNPISGHATLYWYQQILGQGPKLLIQFQNNGVVDDSQLPKDRFSAERLKGVDSTLKIQPAKLEDSAVYLCASSPGGAGELFFGEGSRLTVL.

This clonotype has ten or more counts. The CDR3 region has the DNA TGTGCCAGCAGCCAAGATCTCAGCGGGGGGGCCCACGAGCAGTACTTC. This translates into CASSQDLSGGAHEQYF. This chain uses TRBV3-1 with TRBJ2-7, with TRBD2 matching 10 bases. The ends lost 0 bases at V and 5 bases at J; junction bases unmatched: 7. The CDR3 has 16 amino acids. CDR1 and CDR2 (germline): LGHDT, YNNKEL (reference sequence).

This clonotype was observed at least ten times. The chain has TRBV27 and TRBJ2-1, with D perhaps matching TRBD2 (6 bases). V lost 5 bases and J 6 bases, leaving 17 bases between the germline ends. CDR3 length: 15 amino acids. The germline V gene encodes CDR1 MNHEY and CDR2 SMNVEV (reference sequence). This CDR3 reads CASSKPGVLINEQFF. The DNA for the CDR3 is TGTGCCAGCAGTAAACCGGGAGTTTTGATCAATGAGCAGTTCTTC.

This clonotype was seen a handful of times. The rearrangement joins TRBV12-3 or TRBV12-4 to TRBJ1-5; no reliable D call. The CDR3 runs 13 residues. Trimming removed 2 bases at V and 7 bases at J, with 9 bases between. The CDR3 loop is CASSLTAGQPQHF. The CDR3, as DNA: TGTGCCAGCAGTTTAACAGCGGGGCAGCCCCAGCATTTT.

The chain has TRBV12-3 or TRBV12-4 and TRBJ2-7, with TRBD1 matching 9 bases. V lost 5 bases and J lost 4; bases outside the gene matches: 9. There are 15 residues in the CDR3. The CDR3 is CASSATGTGIYEQYF. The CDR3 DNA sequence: TGTGCCAGCAGTGCGACCGGGACAGGGATTTACGAGCAGTACTTC.

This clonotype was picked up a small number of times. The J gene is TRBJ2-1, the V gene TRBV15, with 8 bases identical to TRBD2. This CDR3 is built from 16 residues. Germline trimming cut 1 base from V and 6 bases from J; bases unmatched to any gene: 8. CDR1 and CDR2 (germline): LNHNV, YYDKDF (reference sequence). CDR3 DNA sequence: TGTGCCACCAGCAGAGGTGGACTAGCCCCGGCCAATGAGCAGTTCTTC. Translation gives CATSRGGLAPANEQFF.

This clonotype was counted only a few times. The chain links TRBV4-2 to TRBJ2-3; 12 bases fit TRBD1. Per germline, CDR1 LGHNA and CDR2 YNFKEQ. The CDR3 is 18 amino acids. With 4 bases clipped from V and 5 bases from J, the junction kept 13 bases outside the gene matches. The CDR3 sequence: CASSRLNGGQGAGDTQYF. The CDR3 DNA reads TGTGCCAGCAGCCGCCTAAATGGGGGACAGGGGGCTGGAGATACGCAGTATTTT.